The source of this T cell receptor beta chain is a study of graft-versus-host responses after intestinal transplantation. As for the study in general: Isolated intestinal, liver-intestinal, or multivisceral transplants were what recipients had. Anti-thymocyte globulin induction, then tacrolimus and steroids for 3 to 4 years, went to all recipients.

Graft-derived tissue was subjected to processing to liberate intraepithelial and lamina propria lymphocytes. The study, taken as a whole, reports: Some GvH clones appeared in ileal mucosa or blood before recipient bone marrow.

The table came from immunoSEQ multiplex PCR; TCRdb's copy has only in-frame clones and leaves some out. The sample gives roughly 7,000 clones, approximately 81% of which show up once; approximately 11% is in the top ten. On this clone: What it recognizes is unknown.

The receptor was derived from a human patient who received an intestinal transplant, so some T cells may come from the graft donor. The sample consisted of ileum tissue, taken just under 230 days after intestinal transplant.

CDR3: CASSLGTVQETQYF. The CDR3, as DNA: TGCGCCAGCAGCTTGGGGACAGTCCAAGAGACCCAGTACTTC. The chain couples TRBV5-1 to TRBJ2-5; a possible D gene is TRBD1 (6 bases). Germline CDR1 is SGHRS and CDR2 is YFSETQ. This CDR3 spans 14 amino acids. V was cut by 0 bases and J by 1 base, with 7 bases left in between.